The entry that follows covers one TCR beta chain sequence. Antigen specificity is unknown. These data originate in a study of PD-1 blockade in classical Hodgkin lymphoma. Whole-study results and caveats: Complete responders' diversity at baseline resembled that of newly diagnosed patients. Nivolumab initiated under 1 year post-ASCT led to patient exclusion. Factors driving the repertoire differences, possibly disease activity or prior therapy, remain undefined. At baseline, newly diagnosed patients reportedly showed less TCR diversity than healthy donors.

Repertoires were generated with immunoSEQ multiplex PCR, while TCRdb's copy carries only in-frame clones and drops some. The sample has 85,000 to 90,000 clones; about nine tenths are singletons. CDR1 SNHLY and CDR2 FYNNEI come from the germline V gene. The CDR3 has 15 residues. V was trimmed by 7 bases and J by 9 bases, leaving 21 bases between them. Time point meaning: cycle 4 day 1 (C4D1), after 6 weeks of nivolumab. Every patient experienced relapse after autologous stem cell transplantation, and brentuximab vedotin exposure varied. The sequenced sample was peripheral blood mononuclear cells (PBMCs), obtained before the fourth cycle of nivolumab. The chain employs TRBV2 and TRBJ2-2, with D tentatively TRBD1 or TRBD2 (5 bases each). This sequence originates from a human donor with classical Hodgkin lymphoma. CDR3 nucleotides: TGTGCCAGCATCGGACGGAACCGGGGACCCCGGGAGCTGTTTTTT. As protein: CASIGRNRGPRELFF.